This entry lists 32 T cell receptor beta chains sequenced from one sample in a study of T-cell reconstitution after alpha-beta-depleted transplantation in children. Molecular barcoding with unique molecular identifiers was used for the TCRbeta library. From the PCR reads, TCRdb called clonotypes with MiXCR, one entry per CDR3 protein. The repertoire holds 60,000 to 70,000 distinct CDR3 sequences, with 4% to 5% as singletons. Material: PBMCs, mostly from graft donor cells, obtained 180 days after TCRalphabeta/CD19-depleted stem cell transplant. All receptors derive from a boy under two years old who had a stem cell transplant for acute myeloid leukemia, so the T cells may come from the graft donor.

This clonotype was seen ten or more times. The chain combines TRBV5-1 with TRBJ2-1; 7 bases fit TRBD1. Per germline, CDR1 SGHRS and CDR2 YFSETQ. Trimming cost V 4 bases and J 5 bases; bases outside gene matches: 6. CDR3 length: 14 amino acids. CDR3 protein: CASSMYDRDNEQFF. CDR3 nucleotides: TGCGCCAGCAGCATGTACGACAGGGACAATGAGCAGTTCTTC.

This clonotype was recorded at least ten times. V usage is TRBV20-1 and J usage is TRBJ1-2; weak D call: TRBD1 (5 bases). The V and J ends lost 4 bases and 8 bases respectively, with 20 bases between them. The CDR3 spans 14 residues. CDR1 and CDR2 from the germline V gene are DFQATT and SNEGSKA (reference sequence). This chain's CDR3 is CSAIGTAAFMGYTF. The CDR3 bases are TGCAGTGCTATAGGGACTGCAGCATTTATGGGCTACACCTTC.

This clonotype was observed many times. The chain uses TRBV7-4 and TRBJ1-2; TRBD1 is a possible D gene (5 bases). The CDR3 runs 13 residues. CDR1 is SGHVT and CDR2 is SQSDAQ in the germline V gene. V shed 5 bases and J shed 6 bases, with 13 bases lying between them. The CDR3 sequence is CASSPLATDGYTF. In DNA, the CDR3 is TGTGCCAGCAGCCCACTGGCGACAGATGGCTACACCTTC.

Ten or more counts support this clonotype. CDR3 DNA: TGTGCCAGCAGCCGCGGCGGCGGGGAGCTGTTTTTT. Translation: CASSRGGGELFF. The J gene is TRBJ2-2, the V gene TRBV5-5; no reliable D call. Trimming pared 4 bases from V and 7 bases from J, leaving 8 bases between. CDR1 and CDR2 from the germline V gene are SGHKS and YYEKEE (reference sequence). This CDR3 contains 12 residues. The complete variable domain, with remaining parts taken from reference TRBV5-5 and TRBJ2-2, reads DAGVTQSPTHLIKTRGQQVTLRCSPISGHKSVSWYQQVLGQGPQFIFQYYEKEERGRGNFPDRFSARQFPNYSSELNVNALLLGDSALYLCASSRGGGELFFGEGSRLTVL.

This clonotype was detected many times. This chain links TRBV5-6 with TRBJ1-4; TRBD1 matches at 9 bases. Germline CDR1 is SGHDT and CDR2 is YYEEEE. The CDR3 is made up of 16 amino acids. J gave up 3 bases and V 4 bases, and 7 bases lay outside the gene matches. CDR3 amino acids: CASSLDRGWSNEKLFF. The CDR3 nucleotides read TGTGCCAGCAGCCTGGACAGGGGTTGGTCTAATGAAAAACTGTTTTTT.

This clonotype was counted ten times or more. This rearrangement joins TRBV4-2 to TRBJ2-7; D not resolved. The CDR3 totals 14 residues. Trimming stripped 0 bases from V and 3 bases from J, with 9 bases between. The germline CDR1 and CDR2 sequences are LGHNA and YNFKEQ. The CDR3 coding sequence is TGTGCCAGCAGCCAAGATACAGTGATCTACGAGCAGTACTTC. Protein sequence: CASSQDTVIYEQYF.

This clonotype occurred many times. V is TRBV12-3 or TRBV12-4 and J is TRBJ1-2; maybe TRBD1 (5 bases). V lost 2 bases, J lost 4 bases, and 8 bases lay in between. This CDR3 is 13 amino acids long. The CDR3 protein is CASSLQGLYGYTF. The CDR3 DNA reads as TGTGCCAGCAGTTTACAGGGACTCTATGGCTACACCTTC.

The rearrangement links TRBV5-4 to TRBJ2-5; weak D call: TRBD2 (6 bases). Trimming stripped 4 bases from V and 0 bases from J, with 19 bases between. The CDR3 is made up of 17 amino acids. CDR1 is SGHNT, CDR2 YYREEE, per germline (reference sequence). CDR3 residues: CASSEGPAGRYQETQYF. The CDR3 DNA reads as TGTGCCAGCAGCGAAGGGCCAGCAGGGAGGTACCAAGAGACCCAGTACTTC.

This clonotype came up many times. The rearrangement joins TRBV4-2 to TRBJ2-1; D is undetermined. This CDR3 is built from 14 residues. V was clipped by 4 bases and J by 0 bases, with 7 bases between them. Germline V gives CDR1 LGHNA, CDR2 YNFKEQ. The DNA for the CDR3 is TGTGCCAGCAGCCCACTCGTCTCCTACAATGAGCAGTTCTTC. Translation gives CASSPLVSYNEQFF.

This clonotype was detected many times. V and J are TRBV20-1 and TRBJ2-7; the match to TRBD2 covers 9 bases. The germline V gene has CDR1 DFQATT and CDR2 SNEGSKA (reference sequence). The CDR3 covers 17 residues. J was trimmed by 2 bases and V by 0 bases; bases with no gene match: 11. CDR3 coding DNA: TGCAGTGCTAGAGAGCCCACGCGGGGGGGCCTCACCTACGAGCAGTACTTC. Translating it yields CSAREPTRGGLTYEQYF.

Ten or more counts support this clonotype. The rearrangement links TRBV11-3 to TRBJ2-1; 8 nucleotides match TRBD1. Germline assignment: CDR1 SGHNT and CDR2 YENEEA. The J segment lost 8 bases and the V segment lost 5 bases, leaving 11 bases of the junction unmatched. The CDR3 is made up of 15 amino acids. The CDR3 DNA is TGTGCCAGCAGCCCCCCCTTTGACAGGGGCGATGAGCAGTTCTTC. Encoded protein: CASSPPFDRGDEQFF.

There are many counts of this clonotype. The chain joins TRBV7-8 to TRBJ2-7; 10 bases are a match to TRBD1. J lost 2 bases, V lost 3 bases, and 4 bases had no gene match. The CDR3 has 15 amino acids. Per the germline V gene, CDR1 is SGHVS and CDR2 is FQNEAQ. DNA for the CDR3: TGTGCCAGCAGCTTTGGGACAGGGGTCACCTACGAGCAGTACGTC. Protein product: CASSFGTGVTYEQYV.

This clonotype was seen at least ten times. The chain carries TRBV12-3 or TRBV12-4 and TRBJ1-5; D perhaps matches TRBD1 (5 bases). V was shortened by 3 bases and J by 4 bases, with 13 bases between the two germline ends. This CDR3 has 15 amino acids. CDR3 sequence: CASSLGRGKNQPQHF. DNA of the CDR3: TGTGCCAGCAGTTTGGGTAGGGGTAAAAATCAGCCCCAGCATTTT.

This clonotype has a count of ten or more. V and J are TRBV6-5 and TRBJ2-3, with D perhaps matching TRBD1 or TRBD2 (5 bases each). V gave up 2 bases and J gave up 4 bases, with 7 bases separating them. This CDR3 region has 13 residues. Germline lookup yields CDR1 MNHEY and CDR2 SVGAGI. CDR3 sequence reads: CASSYGTSDTQYF. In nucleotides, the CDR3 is TGTGCCAGCAGTTACGGGACCTCAGATACGCAGTATTTT.

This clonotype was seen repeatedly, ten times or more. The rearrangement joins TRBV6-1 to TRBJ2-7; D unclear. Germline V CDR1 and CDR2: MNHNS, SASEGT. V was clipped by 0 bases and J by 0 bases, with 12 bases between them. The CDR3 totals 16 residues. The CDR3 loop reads CASSEAGQRSSYEQYV. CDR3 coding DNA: TGTGCCAGCAGTGAAGCGGGTCAGAGGAGCTCCTACGAGCAGTACGTC.

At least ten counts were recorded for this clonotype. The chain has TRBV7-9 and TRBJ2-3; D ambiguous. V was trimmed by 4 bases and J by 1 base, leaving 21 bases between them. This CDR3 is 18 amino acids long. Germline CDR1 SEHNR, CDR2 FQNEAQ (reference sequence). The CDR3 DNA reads TGTGCCAGCAGCTCCCCCGCCCGAGTACCCACGCGCACAGATACGCAGTATTTT. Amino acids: CASSSPARVPTRTDTQYF.

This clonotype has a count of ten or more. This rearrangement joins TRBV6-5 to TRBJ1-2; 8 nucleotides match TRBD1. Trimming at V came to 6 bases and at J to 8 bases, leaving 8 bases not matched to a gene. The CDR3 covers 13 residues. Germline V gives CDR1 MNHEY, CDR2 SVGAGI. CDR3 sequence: CASSGQGLFGYTF. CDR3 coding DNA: TGTGCCAGCAGCGGACAGGGATTGTTCGGCTACACCTTC.

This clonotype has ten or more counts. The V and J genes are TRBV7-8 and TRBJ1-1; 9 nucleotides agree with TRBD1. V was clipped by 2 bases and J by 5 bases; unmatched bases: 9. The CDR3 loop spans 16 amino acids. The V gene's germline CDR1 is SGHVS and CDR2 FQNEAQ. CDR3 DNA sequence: TGTGCCAGCAGCTTACCGAAGACAGGGGGATGGACTGAAGCTTTCTTT. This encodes CASSLPKTGGWTEAFF. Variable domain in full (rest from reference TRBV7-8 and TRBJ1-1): GAGVSQSPRYKVAKRGQDVALRCDPISGHVSLFWYQQALGQGPEFLTYFQNEAQLDKSGLPSDRFFAERPEGSVSTLKIQRTQQEDSAVYLCASSLPKTGGWTEAFFGQGTRLTVV.

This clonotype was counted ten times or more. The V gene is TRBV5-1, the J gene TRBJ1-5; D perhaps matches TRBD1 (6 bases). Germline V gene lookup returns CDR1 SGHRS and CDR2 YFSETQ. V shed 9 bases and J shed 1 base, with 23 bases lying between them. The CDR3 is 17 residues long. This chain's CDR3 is CATSPGQSSPSNQPQHF. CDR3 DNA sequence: TGCGCCACCTCCCCCGGACAGTCATCACCCAGCAATCAGCCCCAGCATTTT.

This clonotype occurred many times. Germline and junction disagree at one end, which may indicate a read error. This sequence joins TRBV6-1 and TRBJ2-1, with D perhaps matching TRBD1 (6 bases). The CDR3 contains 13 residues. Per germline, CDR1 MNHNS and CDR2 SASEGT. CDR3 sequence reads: CASSEGVDRRVIF. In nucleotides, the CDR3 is TGTGCCAGCAGTGAAGGCGTTGACAGGCGAGTAATCTTC.

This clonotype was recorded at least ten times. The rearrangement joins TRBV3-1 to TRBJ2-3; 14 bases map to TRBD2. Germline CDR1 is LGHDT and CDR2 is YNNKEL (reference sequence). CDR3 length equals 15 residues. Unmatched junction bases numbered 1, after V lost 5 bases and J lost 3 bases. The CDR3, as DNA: TGTGCCAGCAGCGGACTAGCGGGGGGTACAGATACGCAGTATTTT. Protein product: CASSGLAGGTDTQYF.

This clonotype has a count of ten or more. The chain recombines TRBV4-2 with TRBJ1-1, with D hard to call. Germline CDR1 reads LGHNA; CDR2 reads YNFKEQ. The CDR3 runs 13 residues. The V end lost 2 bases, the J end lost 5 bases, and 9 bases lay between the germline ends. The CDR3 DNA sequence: TGTGCCAGCAGCCAAATGAGGGCGACTGAAGCTTTCTTT. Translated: CASSQMRATEAFF.

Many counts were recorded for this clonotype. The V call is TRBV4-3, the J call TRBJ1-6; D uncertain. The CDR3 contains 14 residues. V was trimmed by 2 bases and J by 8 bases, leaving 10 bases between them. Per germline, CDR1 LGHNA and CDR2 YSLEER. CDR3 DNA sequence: TGCGCCAGCAGCCAAAACAGTTGGGATTCACCCCTCCACTTT. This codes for CASSQNSWDSPLHF.

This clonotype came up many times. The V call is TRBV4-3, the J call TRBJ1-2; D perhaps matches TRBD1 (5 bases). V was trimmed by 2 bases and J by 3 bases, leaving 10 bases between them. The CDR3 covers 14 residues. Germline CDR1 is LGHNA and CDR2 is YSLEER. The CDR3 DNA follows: TGCGCCAGCAGCCAAAGGTTGGGGGACTATGGCTACACCTTC. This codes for CASSQRLGDYGYTF.

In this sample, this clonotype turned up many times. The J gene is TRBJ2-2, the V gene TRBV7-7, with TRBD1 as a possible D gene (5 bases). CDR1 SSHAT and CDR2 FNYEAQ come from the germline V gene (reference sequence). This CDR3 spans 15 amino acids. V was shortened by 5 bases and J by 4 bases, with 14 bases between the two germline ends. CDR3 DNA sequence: TGTGCCAGCAGCCCCCAGGGCCACGGCACCGGGGAGCTGTTTTTT. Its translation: CASSPQGHGTGELFF.

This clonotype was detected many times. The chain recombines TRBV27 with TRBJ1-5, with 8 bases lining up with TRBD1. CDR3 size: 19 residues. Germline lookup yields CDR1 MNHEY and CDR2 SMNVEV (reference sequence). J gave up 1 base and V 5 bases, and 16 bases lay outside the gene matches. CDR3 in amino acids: CASSPKGSRGRRSNQPQHF. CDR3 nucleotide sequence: TGTGCCAGCAGTCCTAAGGGATCCAGGGGGCGAAGGAGCAATCAGCCCCAGCATTTT.

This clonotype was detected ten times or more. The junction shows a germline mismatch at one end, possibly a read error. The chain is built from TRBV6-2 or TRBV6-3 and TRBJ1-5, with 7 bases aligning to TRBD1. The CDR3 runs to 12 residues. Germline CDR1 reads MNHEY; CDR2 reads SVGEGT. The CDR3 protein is CASRQGNQPQHF. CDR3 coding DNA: TGTGCCAGTAGACAGGGCAATCAGCCACAGCATTTT.

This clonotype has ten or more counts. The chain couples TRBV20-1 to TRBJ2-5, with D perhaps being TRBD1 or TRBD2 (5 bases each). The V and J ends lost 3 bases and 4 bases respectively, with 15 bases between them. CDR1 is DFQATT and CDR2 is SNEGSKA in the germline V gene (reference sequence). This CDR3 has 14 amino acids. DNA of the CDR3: TGCAGTGCTAGGGGGGAAAGTATTGGAGAGACCCAGTACTTC. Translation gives CSARGESIGETQYF.

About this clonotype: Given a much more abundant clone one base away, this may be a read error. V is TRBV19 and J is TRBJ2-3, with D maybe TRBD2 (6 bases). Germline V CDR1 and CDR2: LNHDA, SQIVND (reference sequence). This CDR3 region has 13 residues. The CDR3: CASSTQRGDTHYF. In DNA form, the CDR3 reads TGTGCCAGTAGTACCCAGCGCGGGGATACGCATTATTTT.

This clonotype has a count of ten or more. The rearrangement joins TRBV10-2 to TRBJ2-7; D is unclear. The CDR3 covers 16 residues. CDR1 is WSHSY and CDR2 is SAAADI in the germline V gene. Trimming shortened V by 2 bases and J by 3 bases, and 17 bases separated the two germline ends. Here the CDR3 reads CASSEGLAFRDYEQYF. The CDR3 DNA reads TGCGCCAGCAGTGAGGGCTTGGCCTTTAGGGACTACGAGCAGTACTTC.

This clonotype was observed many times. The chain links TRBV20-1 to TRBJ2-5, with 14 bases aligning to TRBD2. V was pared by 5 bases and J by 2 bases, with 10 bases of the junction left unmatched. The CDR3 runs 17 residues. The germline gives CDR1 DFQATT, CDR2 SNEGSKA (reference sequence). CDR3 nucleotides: TGCAGTGCTCATCCGGGACTAGCGGGGGACGTACAAGAGACCCAGTACTTC. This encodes CSAHPGLAGDVQETQYF.

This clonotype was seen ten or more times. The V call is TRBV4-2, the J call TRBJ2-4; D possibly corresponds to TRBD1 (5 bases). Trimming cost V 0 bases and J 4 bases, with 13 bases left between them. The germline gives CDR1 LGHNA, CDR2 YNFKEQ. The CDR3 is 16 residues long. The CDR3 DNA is TGTGCCAGCAGCCAAGAATGGGGTCAGGGTAAAAACATTCAGTACTTC. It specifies CASSQEWGQGKNIQYF.